Listed here are 17 T cell receptor beta chains from one sample, sequenced in a study of OX40 agonist ivuxolimab in advanced cancers. The assay was immunoSEQ multiplex PCR, and TCRdb's table has in-frame clones only and misses some. Of about 80,000 clones detected, 90% to 95% appear once; the ten largest clones hold 0.69%. The starting material was CD4+ or CD8+ T cells sorted from blood, obtained in a trial of the OX40 agonist ivuxolimab. The receptors were sampled from an adult with an advanced solid tumor such as melanoma, head and neck, liver or kidney cancer.

This chain uses TRBV19 with TRBJ2-4; TRBD1 aligns across 8 bases. V gave up 6 bases and J gave up 3 bases; unmatched junction bases: 7. This CDR3 region has 15 residues. CDR1 is LNHDA, CDR2 SQIVND, per germline (reference sequence). DNA for the CDR3: TGTGCCAGTAGGGCTCAGGGGGCGGTCAAAAACATTCAGTACTTC. It specifies CASRAQGAVKNIQYF. Full variable domain (outside the CDR3, taken from reference TRBV19 and TRBJ2-4): DGGITQSPKYLFRKEGQNVTLSCEQNLNHDAMYWYRQDPGQGLRLIYYSQIVNDFQKGDIAEGYSVSREKKESFPLTVTSAQKNPTAFYLCASRAQGAVKNIQYFGAGTRLSVL.

The DNA for the CDR3 is TGTGCCAGCAGCTTAGGCATCTCTGGAAACACCATATATTTT. This codes for CASSLGISGNTIYF. The chain has TRBV7-9 and TRBJ1-3; D uncertain. V dropped 1 base and J dropped 0 bases, with 4 bases sitting between them. Germline V CDR1 and CDR2: SEHNR, FQNEAQ (reference sequence). The CDR3 covers 14 residues.

This clone has only one observation. The chain has TRBV10-3 and TRBJ2-7; D is perhaps TRBD1 (5 bases). The germline gives CDR1 ENHRY, CDR2 SYGVKD. The V and J ends lost 0 bases and 7 bases respectively, with 19 bases between them. The CDR3 consists of 16 residues. The CDR3 region is CAISESRGHGVEEQYF. The CDR3 nucleotides read TGTGCCATCAGTGAGTCGCGCGGACACGGCGTGGAGGAGCAGTACTTC.

The chain joins TRBV7-8 to TRBJ1-4; 9 bases align to TRBD1. The V gene's germline CDR1 is SGHVS and CDR2 FQNEAQ. The junction had 6 bases not matched to a gene; V was cut back by 5 bases and J by 8 bases. The CDR3 has 14 amino acids. The CDR3 protein is CASSRKDRGEKLFF. The CDR3 DNA follows: TGTGCCAGCAGCCGGAAAGACAGGGGGGAAAAACTGTTTTTT.

The chain employs TRBV4-2 and TRBJ2-4; 8 bases are a match to TRBD1. Germline assignment: CDR1 LGHNA and CDR2 YNFKEQ. V lost 2 bases, J lost 4 bases, and 7 bases stayed unmatched. This CDR3 has 16 residues. The CDR3 nucleotides are TGTGCCAGCAGCCAATTTCTAGGGACAGGAAAAAACATTCAGTACTTC. Translated: CASSQFLGTGKNIQYF.

This clone was observed a single time. V usage is TRBV14 and J usage is TRBJ2-7; 16 nucleotides line up with TRBD2. This CDR3 region has 14 residues. V trimming: 8 bases; J trimming: 6 bases; junction bases outside the gene matches: 4. Germline lookup yields CDR1 SGHDN and CDR2 FVKESK. CDR3 region: CASRGTSGRAEQYF. DNA for the CDR3: TGTGCCAGCCGAGGGACTAGCGGGAGGGCCGAGCAGTACTTC.

This clone appeared a single time. The chain couples TRBV6-6 to TRBJ1-2; the D is unclear. The CDR3 is 13 residues long. Trimming took off 8 bases at V and 6 bases at J, with 16 bases between the two ends. Germline-derived CDR1 and CDR2 are MNHNY and SVGAGI (reference sequence). The CDR3 DNA is TGTGCCAGCGGGGTGTCGGGCCCGGATGGCTACACCTTC. Protein: CASGVSGPDGYTF.

V gene TRBV11-3 combines with J gene TRBJ2-5; 7 nucleotides agree with TRBD2. Germline V gene sequence: CDR1 SGHNT, CDR2 YENEEA. V was clipped by 5 bases and J by 5 bases; unmatched bases: 11. This CDR3 is 15 amino acids long. The CDR3 is CASSPGTTNGETQYF. The CDR3 DNA follows: TGTGCCAGCAGCCCCGGGACTACCAACGGGGAGACCCAGTACTTC.

There are a few counts of this clone. V gene TRBV28 combines with J gene TRBJ1-2; D is ambiguous. The V and J ends lost 2 bases and 1 base respectively, with 5 bases between them. This CDR3 has 13 residues. Per the germline V gene, CDR1 is MDHEN and CDR2 is SYDVKM. The CDR3 loop reads CASSLRRNYGYTF. The CDR3 DNA follows: TGTGCCAGCAGTTTACGGCGTAACTATGGCTACACCTTC.

The chain recombines TRBV28 with TRBJ1-6; 9 bases map to TRBD1. The CDR3 length is 16 residues. CDR1 and CDR2 from the germline V gene are MDHEN and SYDVKM. V trimming: 6 bases; J trimming: 7 bases; junction bases outside the gene matches: 10. The CDR3 DNA reads as TGTGCCAGCAGGTCATCCGGGACAGGGAAGAATTCACCCCTCCACTTT. Translating it yields CASRSSGTGKNSPLHF.

The rearrangement joins TRBV20-1 to TRBJ2-5; D is possibly TRBD2 (5 bases). Between the trimmed V and J ends, which lost 7 bases and 4 bases, there was a span of 10 bases. This CDR3 comprises 11 residues. CDR1 and CDR2 (germline): DFQATT, SNEGSKA (reference sequence). The CDR3 region has the DNA TGCAGTGTGAGTGGGAGAGAGACCCAGTACTTC. Translated, it gives CSVSGRETQYF.

The chain recombines TRBV27 with TRBJ1-1, with D tentatively TRBD1 (5 bases). This CDR3 has 13 residues. CDR1 and CDR2 from the germline V gene are MNHEY and SMNVEV (reference sequence). V was cut by 6 bases and J by 3 bases, with 11 bases left in between. CDR3 bases: TGTGCCAGCAGCAATCCGGGGGACACTGAAGCTTTCTTT. The encoded protein is CASSNPGDTEAFF.

This chain connects TRBV28 to TRBJ1-5; TRBD1 is a possible D gene (6 bases). The germline V gene has CDR1 MDHEN and CDR2 SYDVKM. Trimming shortened V by 7 bases and J by 5 bases, and 18 bases separated the two germline ends. The CDR3 extends over 15 amino acids. The DNA for the CDR3 is TGTGCCAGCACCTATAGCGGCAGGGGTGATCAGCCCCAGCATTTT. Its translation is CASTYSGRGDQPQHF. Drawing the rest from reference TRBV28 and TRBJ1-5, the complete variable domain is DVKVTQSSRYLVKRTGEKVFLECVQDMDHENMFWYRQDPGLGLRLIYFSYDVKMKEKGDIPEGYSVSREKKERFSLILESASTNQTSMYLCASTYSGRGDQPQHFGDGTRLSIL.

The chain uses TRBV5-1 and TRBJ2-7; D may correspond to TRBD1 or TRBD2 (5 bases each). CDR1 is SGHRS and CDR2 is YFSETQ in the germline V gene. V lost 4 bases and J lost 3, with 20 bases in between. This CDR3 comprises 16 residues. DNA for the CDR3: TGCGCCAGCAGCCCCGCCCGAGAGGGGTTTTTCTACGAGCAGTACTTC. This encodes CASSPAREGFFYEQYF.

As DNA, the CDR3 is TGCGCCAGCAGCCCACCGGCGCGCGGGACAGATACGCAGTATTTT. Its protein is CASSPPARGTDTQYF. This chain connects TRBV4-3 to TRBJ2-3; a weak D match, TRBD2 (5 bases). Germline-derived CDR1 and CDR2 are LGHNA and YSLEER. The CDR3 runs to 15 residues. Between the trimmed V and J ends, which lost 4 bases and 3 bases, there was a span of 14 bases.

V and J are TRBV5-4 and TRBJ1-2; 8 nucleotides align to TRBD1. CDR1 SGHNT and CDR2 YYREEE come from the germline V gene (reference sequence). CDR3 size: 14 residues. V lost 1 base, J lost 7 bases, and 6 bases stayed unmatched. The CDR3 bases are TGTGCCAGCAGCTTGAGCAGGGGGCAGAGTGGCTACACCTTC. This codes for CASSLSRGQSGYTF.

The rearrangement joins TRBV5-6 to TRBJ2-1; possibly TRBD2 for D (6 bases). The CDR3 is 15 amino acids. V was shortened by 2 bases and J by 3 bases, with 12 bases between the two germline ends. The germline V gene encodes CDR1 SGHDT and CDR2 YYEEEE. The CDR3 bases are TGTGCCAGCAGCTTAGCGGGCTCAAACTACAATGAGCAGTTCTTC. Translated, it gives CASSLAGSNYNEQFF.